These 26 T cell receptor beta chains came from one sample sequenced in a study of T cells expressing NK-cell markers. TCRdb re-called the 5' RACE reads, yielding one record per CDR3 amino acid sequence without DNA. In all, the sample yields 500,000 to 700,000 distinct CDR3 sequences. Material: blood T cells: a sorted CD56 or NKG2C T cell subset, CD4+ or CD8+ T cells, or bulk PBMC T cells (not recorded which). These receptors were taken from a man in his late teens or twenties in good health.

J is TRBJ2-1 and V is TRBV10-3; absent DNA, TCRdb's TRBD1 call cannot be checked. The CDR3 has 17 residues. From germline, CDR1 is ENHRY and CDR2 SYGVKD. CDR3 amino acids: CAIMNPGQGWPNNEQFF.

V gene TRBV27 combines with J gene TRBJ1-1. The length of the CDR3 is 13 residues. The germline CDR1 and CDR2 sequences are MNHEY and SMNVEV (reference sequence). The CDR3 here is CASRISWNTEAFF.

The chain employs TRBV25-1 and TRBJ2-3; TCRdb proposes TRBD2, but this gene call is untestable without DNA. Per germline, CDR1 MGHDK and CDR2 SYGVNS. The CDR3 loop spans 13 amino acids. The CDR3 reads CASSDSPASPQYF.

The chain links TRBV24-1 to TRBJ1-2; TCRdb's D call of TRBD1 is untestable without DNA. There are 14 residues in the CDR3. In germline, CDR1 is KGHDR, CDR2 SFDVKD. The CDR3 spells CATSDHGSAGGYTF.

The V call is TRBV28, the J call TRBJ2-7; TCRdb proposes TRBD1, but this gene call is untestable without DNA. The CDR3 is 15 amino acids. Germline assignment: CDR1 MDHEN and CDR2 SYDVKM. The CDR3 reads CASSLAGQAGNEQYF.

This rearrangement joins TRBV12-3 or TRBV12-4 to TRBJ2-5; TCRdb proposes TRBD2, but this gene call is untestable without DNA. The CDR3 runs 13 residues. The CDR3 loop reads CAREREGAETQYF.

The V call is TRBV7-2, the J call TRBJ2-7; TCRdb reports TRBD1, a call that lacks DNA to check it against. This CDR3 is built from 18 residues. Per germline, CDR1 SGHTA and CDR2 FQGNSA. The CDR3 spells CASSFSNRVGLHSYEQYF. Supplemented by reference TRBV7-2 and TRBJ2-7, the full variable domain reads GAGVSQSPSNKVTEKGKDVELRCDPISGHTALYWYRQSLGQGLEFLIYFQGNSAPDKSGLPSDRFSAERTGGSVSTLTIQRTQQEDSAVYLCASSFSNRVGLHSYEQYFGPGTRLTVT.

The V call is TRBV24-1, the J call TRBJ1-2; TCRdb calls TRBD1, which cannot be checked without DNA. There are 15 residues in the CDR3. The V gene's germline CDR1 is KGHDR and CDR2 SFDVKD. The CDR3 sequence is CATSDMGQGPGGYTF.

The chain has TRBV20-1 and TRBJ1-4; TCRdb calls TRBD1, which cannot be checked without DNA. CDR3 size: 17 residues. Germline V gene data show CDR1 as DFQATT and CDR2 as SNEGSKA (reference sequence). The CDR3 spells CSAKQDRMGATNEKLFF.

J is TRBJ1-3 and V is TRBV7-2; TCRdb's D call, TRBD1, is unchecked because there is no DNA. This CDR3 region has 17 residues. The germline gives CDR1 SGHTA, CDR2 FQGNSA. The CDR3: CASSPIPGRGPGNTIYF. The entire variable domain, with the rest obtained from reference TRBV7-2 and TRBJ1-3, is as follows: GAGVSQSPSNKVTEKGKDVELRCDPISGHTALYWYRQSLGQGLEFLIYFQGNSAPDKSGLPSDRFSAERTGGSVSTLTIQRTQQEDSAVYLCASSPIPGRGPGNTIYFGEGSWLTVV.

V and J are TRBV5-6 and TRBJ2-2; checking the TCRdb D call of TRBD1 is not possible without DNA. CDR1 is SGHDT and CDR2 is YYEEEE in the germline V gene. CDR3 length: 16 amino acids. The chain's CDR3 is CASSAGTGGKAGELFF.

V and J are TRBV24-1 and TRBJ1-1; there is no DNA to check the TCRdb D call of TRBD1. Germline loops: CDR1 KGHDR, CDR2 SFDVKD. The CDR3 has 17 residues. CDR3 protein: CATSDLNLDRRGTEAFF.

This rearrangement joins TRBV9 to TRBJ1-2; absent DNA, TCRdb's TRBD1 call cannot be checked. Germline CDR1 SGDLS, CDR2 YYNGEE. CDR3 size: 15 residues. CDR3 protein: CASSVKVGVNYGYTF. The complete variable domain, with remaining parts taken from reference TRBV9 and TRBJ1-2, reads DSGVTQTPKHLITATGQRVTLRCSPRSGDLSVYWYQQSLDQGLQFLIQYYNGEERAKGNILERFSAQQFPDLHSELNLSSLELGDSALYFCASSVKVGVNYGYTFGSGTRLTVV.

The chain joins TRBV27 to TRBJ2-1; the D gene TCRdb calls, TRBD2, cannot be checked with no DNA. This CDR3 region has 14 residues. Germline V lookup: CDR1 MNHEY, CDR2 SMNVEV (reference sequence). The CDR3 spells CASVSARAGDEQFF.

The CDR3 loop is CSVDGRPASSYNEQFF. The chain is built from TRBV29-1 and TRBJ2-1; TCRdb gives TRBD1 as the D gene, but with no DNA this cannot be confirmed. The CDR3 has 16 residues. Germline V gene lookup returns CDR1 SQVTM and CDR2 ANQGSEA.

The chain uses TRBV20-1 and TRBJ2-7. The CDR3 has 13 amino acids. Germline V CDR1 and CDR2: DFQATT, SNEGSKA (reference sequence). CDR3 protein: CSGDRTVSYEQYF.

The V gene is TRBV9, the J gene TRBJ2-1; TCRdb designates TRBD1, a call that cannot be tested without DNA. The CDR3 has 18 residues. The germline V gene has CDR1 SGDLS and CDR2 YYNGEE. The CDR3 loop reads CASSRSNRDRGPYNEQFF.

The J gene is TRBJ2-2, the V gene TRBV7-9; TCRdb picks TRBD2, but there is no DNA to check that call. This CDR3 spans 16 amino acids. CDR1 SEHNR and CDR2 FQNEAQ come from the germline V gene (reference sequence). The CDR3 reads CASSLFGEANTGELFF.

CDR3 residues: CAISSASGPSTDTQYF. The V gene is TRBV10-3, the J gene TRBJ2-3; TCRdb lists TRBD2, though no DNA is available to test this call. The CDR3 is 16 amino acids. CDR1 ENHRY and CDR2 SYGVKD come from the germline V gene.

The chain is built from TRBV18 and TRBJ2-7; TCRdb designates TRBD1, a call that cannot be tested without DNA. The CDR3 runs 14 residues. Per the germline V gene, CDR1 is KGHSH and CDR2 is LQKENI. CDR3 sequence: CASSPSGGADEQYF.

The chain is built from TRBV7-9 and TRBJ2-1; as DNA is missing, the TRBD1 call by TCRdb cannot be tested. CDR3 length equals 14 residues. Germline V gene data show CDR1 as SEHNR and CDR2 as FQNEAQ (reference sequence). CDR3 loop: CASSGGGGAYEQFF. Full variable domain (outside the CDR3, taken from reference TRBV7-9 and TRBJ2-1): DTGVSQNPRHKITKRGQNVTFRCDPISEHNRLYWYRQTLGQGPEFLTYFQNEAQLEKSRLLSDRFSAERPKGSFSTLEIQRTEQGDSAMYLCASSGGGGAYEQFFGPGTRLTVL.

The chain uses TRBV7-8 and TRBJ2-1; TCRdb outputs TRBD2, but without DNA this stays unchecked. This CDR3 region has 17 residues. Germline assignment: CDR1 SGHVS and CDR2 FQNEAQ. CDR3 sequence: CASSLVSRVVAYNEQFF.

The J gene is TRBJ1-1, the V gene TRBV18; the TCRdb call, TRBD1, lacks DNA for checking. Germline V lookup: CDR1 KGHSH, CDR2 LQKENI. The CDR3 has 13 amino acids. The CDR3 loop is CASSPSVDREAFF.

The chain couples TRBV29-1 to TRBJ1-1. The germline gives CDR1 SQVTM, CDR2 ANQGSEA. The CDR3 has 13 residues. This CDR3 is CSVATLLRTEAFF. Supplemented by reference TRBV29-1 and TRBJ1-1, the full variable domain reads SAVISQKPSRDICQRGTSLTIQCQVDSQVTMMFWYRQQPGQSLTLIATANQGSEATYESGFVIDKFPISRPNLTFSTLTVSNMSPEDSSIYLCSVATLLRTEAFFGQGTRLTVV.

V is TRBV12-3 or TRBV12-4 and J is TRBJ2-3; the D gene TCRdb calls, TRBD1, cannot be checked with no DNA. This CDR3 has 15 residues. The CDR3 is CASSPQAGRADTQYF.

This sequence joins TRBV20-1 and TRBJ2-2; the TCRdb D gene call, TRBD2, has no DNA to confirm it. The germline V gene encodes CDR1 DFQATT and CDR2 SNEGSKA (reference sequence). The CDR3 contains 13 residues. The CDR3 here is CSVTRRVHRELFF.